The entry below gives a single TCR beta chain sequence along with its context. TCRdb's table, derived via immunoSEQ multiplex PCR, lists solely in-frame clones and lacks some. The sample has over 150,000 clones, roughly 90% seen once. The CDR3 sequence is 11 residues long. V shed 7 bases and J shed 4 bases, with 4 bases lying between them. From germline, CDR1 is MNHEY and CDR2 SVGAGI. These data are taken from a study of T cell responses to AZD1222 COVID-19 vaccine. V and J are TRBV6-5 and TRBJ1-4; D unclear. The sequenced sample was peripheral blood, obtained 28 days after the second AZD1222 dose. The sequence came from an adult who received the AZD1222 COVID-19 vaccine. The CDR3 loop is CASIRNEKLFF. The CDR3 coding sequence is TGTGCCAGCATCCGTAATGAAAAACTGTTTTTT.